This TCR beta chain was identified in a study of OX40 agonist ivuxolimab in advanced cancers. Repertoires were generated with immunoSEQ multiplex PCR, while TCRdb's copy carries only in-frame clones and drops some. The table includes tens of thousands of clones, roughly 80% detected once. V lost 5 bases and J 14 bases, leaving 19 bases between the germline ends. In germline, CDR1 is LNHDA, CDR2 SQIVND (reference sequence). This CDR3 has 13 amino acids. The chain employs TRBV19 and TRBJ2-1; tentative D call: TRBD2 (7 bases). This sequence was found in an adult with an advanced solid tumor such as melanoma, head and neck, liver or kidney cancer. Sequenced material: CD4+ or CD8+ T cells sorted from blood, taken in a trial of the OX40 agonist ivuxolimab. CDR3 residues: CASSVLGGQWEFF. The DNA for the CDR3 is TGTGCCAGTAGTGTGCTCGGGGGGCAATGGGAGTTCTTC.